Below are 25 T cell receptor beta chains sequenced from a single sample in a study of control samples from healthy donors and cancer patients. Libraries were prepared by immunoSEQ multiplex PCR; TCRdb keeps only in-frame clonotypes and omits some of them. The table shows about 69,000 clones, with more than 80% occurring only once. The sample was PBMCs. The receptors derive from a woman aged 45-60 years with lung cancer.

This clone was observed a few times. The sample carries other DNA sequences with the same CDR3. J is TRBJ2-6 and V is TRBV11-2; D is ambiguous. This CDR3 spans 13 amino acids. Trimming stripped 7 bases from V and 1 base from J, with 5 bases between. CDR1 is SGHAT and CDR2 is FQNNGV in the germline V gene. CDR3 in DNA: TGTGCCAGCACCGAATCTGGGGCCAACGTCCTGACTTTC. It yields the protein CASTESGANVLTF.

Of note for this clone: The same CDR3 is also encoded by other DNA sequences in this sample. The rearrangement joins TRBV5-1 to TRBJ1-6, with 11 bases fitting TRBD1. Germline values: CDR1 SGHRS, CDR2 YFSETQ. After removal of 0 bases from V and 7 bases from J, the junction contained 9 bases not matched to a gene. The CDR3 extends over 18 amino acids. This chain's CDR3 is CASSLGGTGGRENSPLHF. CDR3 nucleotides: TGCGCCAGCAGCTTGGGTGGGACAGGGGGGCGGGAAAATTCACCCCTCCACTTT.

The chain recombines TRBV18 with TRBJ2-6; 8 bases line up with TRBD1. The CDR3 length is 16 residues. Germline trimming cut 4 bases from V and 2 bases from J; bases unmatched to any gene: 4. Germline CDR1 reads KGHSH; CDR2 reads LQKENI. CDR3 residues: CASSLGQGTGANVLTF. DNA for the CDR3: TGTGCCAGCTCACTCGGACAGGGAACTGGGGCCAACGTCCTGACTTTC.

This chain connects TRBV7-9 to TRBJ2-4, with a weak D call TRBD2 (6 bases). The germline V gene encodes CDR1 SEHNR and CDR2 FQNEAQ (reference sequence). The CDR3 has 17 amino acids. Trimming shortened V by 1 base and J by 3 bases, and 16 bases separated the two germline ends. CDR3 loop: CASSLDPPGLFKNIQYF. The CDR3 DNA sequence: TGTGCCAGCAGCTTAGACCCCCCGGGACTCTTCAAAAACATTCAGTACTTC.

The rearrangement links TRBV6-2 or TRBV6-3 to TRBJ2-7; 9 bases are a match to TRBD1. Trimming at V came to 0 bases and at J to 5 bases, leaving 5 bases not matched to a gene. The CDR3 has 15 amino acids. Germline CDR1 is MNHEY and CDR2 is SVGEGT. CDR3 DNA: TGTGCCAGCAGTTACTCAACCGGGACAGGGAACGAGCAGTACTTC. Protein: CASSYSTGTGNEQYF.

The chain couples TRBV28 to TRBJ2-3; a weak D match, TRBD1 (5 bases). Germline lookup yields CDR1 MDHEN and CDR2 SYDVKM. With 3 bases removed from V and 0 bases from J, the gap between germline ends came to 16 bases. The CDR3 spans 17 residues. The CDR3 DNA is TGTGCCAGCAGTTTTTCTCAGGGTGGCGTTAGCACAGATACGCAGTATTTT. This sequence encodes CASSFSQGGVSTDTQYF.

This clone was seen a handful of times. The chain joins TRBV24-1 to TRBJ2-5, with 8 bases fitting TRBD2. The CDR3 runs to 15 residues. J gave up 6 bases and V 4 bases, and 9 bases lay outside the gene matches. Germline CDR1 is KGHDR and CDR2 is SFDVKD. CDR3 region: CATSDPRLARQTQYF. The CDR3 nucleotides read TGTGCCACCAGTGACCCCAGACTAGCGAGGCAGACCCAGTACTTC.

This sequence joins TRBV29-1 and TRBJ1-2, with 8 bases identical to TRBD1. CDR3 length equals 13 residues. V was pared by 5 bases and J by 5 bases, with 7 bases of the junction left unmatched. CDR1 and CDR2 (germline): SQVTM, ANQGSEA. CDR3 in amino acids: CSVPEYRGYGYTF. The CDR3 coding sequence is TGCAGCGTTCCCGAGTACAGGGGGTATGGCTACACCTTC.

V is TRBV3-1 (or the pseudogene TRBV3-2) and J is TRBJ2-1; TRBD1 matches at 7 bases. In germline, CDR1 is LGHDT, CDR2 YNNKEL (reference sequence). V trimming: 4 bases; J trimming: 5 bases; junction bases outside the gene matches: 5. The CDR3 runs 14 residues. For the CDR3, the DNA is TGTGCCAGCAGCCTCAGGGGGTCTGACAATGAGCAGTTCTTC. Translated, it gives CASSLRGSDNEQFF.

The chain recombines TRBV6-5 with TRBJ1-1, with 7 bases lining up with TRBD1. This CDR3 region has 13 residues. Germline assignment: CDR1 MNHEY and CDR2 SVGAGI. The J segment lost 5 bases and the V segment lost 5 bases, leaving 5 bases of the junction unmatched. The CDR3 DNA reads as TGTGCCAGCAGTCAACAGGGGCAAACTGAAGCTTTCTTT. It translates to CASSQQGQTEAFF.

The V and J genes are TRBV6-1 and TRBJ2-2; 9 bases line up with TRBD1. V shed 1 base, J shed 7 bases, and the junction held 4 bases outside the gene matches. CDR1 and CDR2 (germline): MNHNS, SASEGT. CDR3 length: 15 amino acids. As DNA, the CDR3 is TGTGCCAGCAGTGAAGGACAGGGGGATATCGGGGAGCTGTTTTTT. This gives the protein CASSEGQGDIGELFF.

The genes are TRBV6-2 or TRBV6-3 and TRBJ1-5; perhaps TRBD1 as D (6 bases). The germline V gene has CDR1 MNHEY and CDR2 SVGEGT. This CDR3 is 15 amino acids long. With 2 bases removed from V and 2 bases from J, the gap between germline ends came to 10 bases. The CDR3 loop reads CASSYRGRGNQPQHF. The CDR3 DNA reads TGTGCCAGCAGTTACCGGGGGCGCGGCAATCAGCCCCAGCATTTT.

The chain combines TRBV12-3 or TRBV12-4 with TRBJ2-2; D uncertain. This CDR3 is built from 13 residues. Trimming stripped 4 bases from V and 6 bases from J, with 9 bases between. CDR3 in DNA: TGTGCCAGCAGTTCTACGACGGCCGGGGAGCTGTTTTTT. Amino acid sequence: CASSSTTAGELFF.

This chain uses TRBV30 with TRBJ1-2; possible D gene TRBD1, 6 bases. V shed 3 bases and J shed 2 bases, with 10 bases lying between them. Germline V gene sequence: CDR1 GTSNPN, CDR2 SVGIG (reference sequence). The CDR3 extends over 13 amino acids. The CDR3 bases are TGTGCCTGGAGCGGGGGCGGAAACTATGGCTACACCTTC. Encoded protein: CAWSGGGNYGYTF.

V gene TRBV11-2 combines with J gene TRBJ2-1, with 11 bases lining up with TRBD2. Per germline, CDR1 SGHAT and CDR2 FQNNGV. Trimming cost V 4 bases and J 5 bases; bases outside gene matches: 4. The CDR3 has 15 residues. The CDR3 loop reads CASSSTSGGHNEQFF. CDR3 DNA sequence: TGTGCCAGCAGCTCTACTAGCGGGGGACACAATGAGCAGTTCTTC.

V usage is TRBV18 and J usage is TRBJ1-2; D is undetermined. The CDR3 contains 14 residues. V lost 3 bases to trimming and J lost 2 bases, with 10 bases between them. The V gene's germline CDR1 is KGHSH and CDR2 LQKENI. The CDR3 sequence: CASSPSTQNYGYTF. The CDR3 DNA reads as TGTGCCAGCTCACCCTCGACGCAGAACTATGGCTACACCTTC.

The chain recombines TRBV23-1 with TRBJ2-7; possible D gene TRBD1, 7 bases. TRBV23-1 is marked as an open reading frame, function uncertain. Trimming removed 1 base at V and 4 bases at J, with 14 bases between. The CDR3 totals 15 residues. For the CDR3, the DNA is TGCGCCAGCAGTCAATTGCGGGACAGTTTTTACGAGCAGTACTTC. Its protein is CASSQLRDSFYEQYF.

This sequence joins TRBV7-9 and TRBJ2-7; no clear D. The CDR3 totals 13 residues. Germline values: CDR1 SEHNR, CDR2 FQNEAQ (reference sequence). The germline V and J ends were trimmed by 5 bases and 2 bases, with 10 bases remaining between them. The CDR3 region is CASSPSPPYEQYF. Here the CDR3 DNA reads TGTGCCAGCAGCCCCTCCCCCCCCTACGAGCAGTACTTC.

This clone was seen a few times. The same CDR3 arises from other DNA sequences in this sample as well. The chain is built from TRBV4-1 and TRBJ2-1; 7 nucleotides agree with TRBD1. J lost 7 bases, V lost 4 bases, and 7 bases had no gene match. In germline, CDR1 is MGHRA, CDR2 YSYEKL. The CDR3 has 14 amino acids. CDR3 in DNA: TGCGCCAGCAGCCCAGGGACAGCCGGGAATGAGCAGTTCTTC. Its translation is CASSPGTAGNEQFF.

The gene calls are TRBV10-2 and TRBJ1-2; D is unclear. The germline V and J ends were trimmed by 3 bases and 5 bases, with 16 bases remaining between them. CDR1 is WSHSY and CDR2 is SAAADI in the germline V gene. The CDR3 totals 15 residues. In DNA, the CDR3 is TGCGCCAGCAGTGATGGACCTCACGGAGTTTATGGCTACACCTTC. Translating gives CASSDGPHGVYGYTF.

CDR3 region: CASSLDGSSSYEQYF. The DNA of the CDR3 is TGCGCCAGCAGCCTGGACGGATCGAGCTCCTACGAGCAGTACTTC. This sequence joins TRBV4-3 and TRBJ2-7, with D unresolved. Trimming shortened V by 4 bases and J by 0 bases, and 13 bases separated the two germline ends. Per the germline V gene, CDR1 is LGHNA and CDR2 is YSLEER. This CDR3 comprises 15 residues.

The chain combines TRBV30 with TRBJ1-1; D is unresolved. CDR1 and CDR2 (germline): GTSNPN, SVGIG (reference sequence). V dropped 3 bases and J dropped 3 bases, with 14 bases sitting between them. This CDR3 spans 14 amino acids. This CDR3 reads CAWRSTSRDTEAFF. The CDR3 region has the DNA TGTGCCTGGAGGTCGACAAGTCGAGACACTGAAGCTTTCTTT.

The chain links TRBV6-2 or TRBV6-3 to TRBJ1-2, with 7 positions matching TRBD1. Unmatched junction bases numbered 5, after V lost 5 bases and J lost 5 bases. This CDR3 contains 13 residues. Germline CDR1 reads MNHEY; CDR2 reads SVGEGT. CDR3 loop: CASSLDRDYGYTF. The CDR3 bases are TGTGCCAGCAGTCTAGACAGGGATTATGGCTACACCTTC.

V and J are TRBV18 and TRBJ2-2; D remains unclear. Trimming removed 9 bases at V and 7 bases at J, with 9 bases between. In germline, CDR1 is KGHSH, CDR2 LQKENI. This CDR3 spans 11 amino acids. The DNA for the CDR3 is TGTGCCAGTTCCTTTAGCGGGGAGCTGTTTTTT. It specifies CASSFSGELFF.

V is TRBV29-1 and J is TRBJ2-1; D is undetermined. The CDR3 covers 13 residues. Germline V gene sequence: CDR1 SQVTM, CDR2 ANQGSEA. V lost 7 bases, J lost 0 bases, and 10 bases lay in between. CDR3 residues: CSGADISYNEQFF. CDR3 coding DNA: TGCAGCGGCGCCGACATCTCCTACAATGAGCAGTTCTTC.